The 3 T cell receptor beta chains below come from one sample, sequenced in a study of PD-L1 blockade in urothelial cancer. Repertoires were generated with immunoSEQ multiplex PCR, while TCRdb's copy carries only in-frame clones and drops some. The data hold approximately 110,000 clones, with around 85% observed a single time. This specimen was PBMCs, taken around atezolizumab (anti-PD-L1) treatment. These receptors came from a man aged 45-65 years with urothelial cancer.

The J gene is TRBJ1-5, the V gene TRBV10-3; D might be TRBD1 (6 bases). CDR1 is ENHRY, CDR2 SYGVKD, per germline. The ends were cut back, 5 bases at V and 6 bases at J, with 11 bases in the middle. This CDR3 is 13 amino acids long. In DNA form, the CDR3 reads TGTGCCATCAGTACAGGGAGTAGTCAGCCCCAGCATTTT. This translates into CAISTGSSQPQHF.

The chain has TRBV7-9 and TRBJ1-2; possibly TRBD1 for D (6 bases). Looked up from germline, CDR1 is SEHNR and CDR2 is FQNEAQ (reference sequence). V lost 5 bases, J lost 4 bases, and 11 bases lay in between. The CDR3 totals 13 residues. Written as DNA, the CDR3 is TGTGCCAGCAGCCTCGGACAGCTCTATGGCTACACCTTC. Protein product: CASSLGQLYGYTF.

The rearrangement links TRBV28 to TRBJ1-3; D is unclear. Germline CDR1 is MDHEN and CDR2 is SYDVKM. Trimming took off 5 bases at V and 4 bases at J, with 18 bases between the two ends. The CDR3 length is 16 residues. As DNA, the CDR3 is TGTGCCAGCAGTGCAACTACTAACCACCTCGGAAACACCATATATTTT. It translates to CASSATTNHLGNTIYF.